The rows below give T cell receptor beta chains drawn from one sample of a study of blood T cell repertoires in COVID-19. Profiled with immunoSEQ multiplex PCR; TCRdb holds only in-frame clones, not every one. The sample records tens of thousands of clones, roughly 78% being singletons. Sequenced input: peripheral blood. The receptors stem from a man in his fifties or sixties with active or convalescent COVID-19. CDR3s include the opening cysteine and the closing phenylalanine or tryptophan. The D gene is left open where the match is weak. Clone size is given for some rows only: seen once, a few or many times, or a class if the clone is expanded.

D gene	CDR3 length	clone size	J gene	V gene	CDR3 DNA	CDR3 protein
TRBD1	15	-	TRBJ1-1	TRBV18	TGTGCCAGCTCACCGGGACAGCCGATGAACACTGAAGCTTTCTTT	CASSPGQPMNTEAFF
TRBD2	18	once	TRBJ2-3	TRBV7-2	TGTGCCAGCAGCTTAGAGGCTAGCGGGGGGGCATCCGCAGATACGCAGTATTTT	CASSLEASGGASADTQYF
TRBD1	15	once	TRBJ2-2	TRBV5-1	TGCGCCAGCAGCTTGGGACAGGGGTACGCCGGGGAGCTGTTTTTT	CASSLGQGYAGELFF
-	16	-	TRBJ2-2	TRBV3-1/TRBV3-2	TGTGCCAGCAGCCAATACAGGACAGACCACACCGGGGAGCTGTTTTTT	CASSQYRTDHTGELFF
TRBD1	13	-	TRBJ1-1	TRBV2	TGTGCCAGCAGTGTTAAGGGGGCGACTGAAGCTTTCTTT	CASSVKGATEAFF
-	13	-	TRBJ1-1	TRBV4-2	TGTGCCAGCAGCCAAGATTTGGAAAGGGGAGCTTTCTTT	CASSQDLERGAFF
-	13	few	TRBJ1-6	TRBV18	TGTGCCAGCTCACCTATAGGGGATTCACCCCTCCACTTT	CASSPIGDSPLHF
TRBD2	16	-	TRBJ2-7	TRBV3-1/TRBV3-2	TGTGCCAGCAGCCAAGATATTAGCGGGGCCTTTAGGGAGCAGTACTTC	CASSQDISGAFREQYF
-	14	once	TRBJ2-5	TRBV14	TGTGCCAGCAGCCAAAACGGGGGGCGTGAGACCCAGTACTTC	CASSQNGGRETQYF
-	15	-	TRBJ1-1	TRBV28	TGTGCCAGCAGACTTGTGGTACCGCTGAACACTGAAGCTTTCTTT	CASRLVVPLNTEAFF
-	12	-	TRBJ2-5	TRBV7-9	TGTGCCAGCGCCCAACCCGGGGAGACCCAGTACTTC	CASAQPGETQYF
TRBD2	17	once	TRBJ2-3	TRBV9	TGTGCCAGCAGCGTAGGCAGCGGGGGGCCGTTCACAGATACGCAGTATTTT	CASSVGSGGPFTDTQYF
-	16	-	TRBJ1-6	TRBV6-2/TRBV6-3	TGTGCCAGCAGTTACTCGAGACAGCCCGTTAATTCACCCCTCCACTTT	CASSYSRQPVNSPLHF
-	13	-	TRBJ1-2	TRBV30	TGTGCCTGGAGTGTACTGGCAGGGGACGGCTACACCTTC	CAWSVLAGDGYTF
TRBD1	14	-	TRBJ2-1	TRBV10-2	TGCGCCAGCAGGGACAGGGGCGCCTACAATGAGCAGTTCTTC	CASRDRGAYNEQFF
-	16	-	TRBJ1-5	TRBV28	TGTGCCACCGAAGCCGGGACAAGTTATAGCAATCAGCCCCAGCATTTT	CATEAGTSYSNQPQHF
-	13	-	TRBJ1-1	TRBV12-3/TRBV12-4	TGTGCCAGCAGAAAAGGGGCGAACACTGAAGCTTTCTTT	CASRKGANTEAFF
TRBD2	14	few	TRBJ2-1	TRBV18	TGTGCCAGCTCTCCCCAGCGGGGGGGTGGTGAGCAGTTCTTC	CASSPQRGGGEQFF
TRBD1	14	-	TRBJ1-1	TRBV19	TGTGCCAGTAGCAGACAGGGGGGTGACACTGAAGCTTTCTTT	CASSRQGGDTEAFF
-	13	-	TRBJ1-1	TRBV29-1	TGCAGCGTTGTAGATCCTCCTAACACTGAAGCTTTCTTT	CSVVDPPNTEAFF
-	14	-	TRBJ2-5	TRBV18	TGTGCCAGCTCACCTGGAGGGTCCCAAGAGACCCAGTACTTC	CASSPGGSQETQYF
TRBD1	14	once	TRBJ1-1	TRBV19	TGTGCCAGTAGCTCCAACGACAGGGACACTGAAGCTTTCTTT	CASSSNDRDTEAFF
-	19	-	TRBJ1-3	TRBV6-4	TGTGCCAGCAGTGACTCGAAGATTACGCAGACACACTCTGGAAACACCATATATTTT	CASSDSKITQTHSGNTIYF
TRBD1	16	-	TRBJ2-2	TRBV7-2	TGTGCCAGCAGCCCCAACAGGGGGCTAAACACCGGGGAGCTGTTTTTT	CASSPNRGLNTGELFF
TRBD1	12	-	TRBJ1-4	TRBV2	TGTGCCAGCGCAGGGGGTAGTGAAAAACTGTTTTTT	CASAGGSEKLFF
-	15	-	TRBJ1-1	TRBV6-5	TGTGCCAGCAACCAATGGGAAGGGGGACACACTGAAGCTTTCTTT	CASNQWEGGHTEAFF
TRBD1	12	-	TRBJ1-2	TRBV18	TGTGCCAGCTCACGTGACAGGGAAGGCTACACCTTC	CASSRDREGYTF
-	15	-	TRBJ1-4	TRBV5-1	TGCGCCAGCAGCTTGGACGGGTCAACTAATGAAAAACTGTTTTTT	CASSLDGSTNEKLFF
-	11	-	TRBJ2-7	TRBV10-1	TGCGCCAGCCACAGGAACTACGAGCAGTACTTC	CASHRNYEQYF
-	16	-	TRBJ2-3	TRBV19	TGTGCCAGTAGTATAGGTGGAGGCGGACGCACAGATACGCAGTATTTT	CASSIGGGGRTDTQYF
-	16	-	TRBJ2-5	TRBV11-2	TGTGCCAGCAGCTTACCCCGTGGAGGGGTGAAGGAGACCCAGTACTTC	CASSLPRGGVKETQYF
-	15	-	TRBJ1-1	TRBV2	TGTGCCAGCAGTGAGAGGGGGGGCCTGAACACTGAAGCTTTCTTT	CASSERGGLNTEAFF
-	12	-	TRBJ2-3	TRBV12-3/TRBV12-4	TGTGCCAGCACTTTGACTAGGGGCACGCAGTATTTT	CASTLTRGTQYF
TRBD1	13	few	TRBJ2-5	TRBV7-8	TGTGCCAGCAGCCTGGGACAGAAAGAGACCCAGTACTTC	CASSLGQKETQYF
TRBD2	15	-	TRBJ2-5	TRBV7-9	TGTGCCAGCAGCCCCCGACTAGCCGAAAAAGAGACCCAGTACTTC	CASSPRLAEKETQYF
-	13	-	TRBJ1-2	TRBV9	TGTGCCAGCAGCGCGACAGGACACTATGGCTACACCTTC	CASSATGHYGYTF
-	15	-	TRBJ1-1	TRBV7-2	TGTGCCAGCAGCACTTGGGGACACTTGAACACTGAAGCTTTCTTT	CASSTWGHLNTEAFF
-	13	-	TRBJ2-5	TRBV7-2	TGTGCCAGCAGCTTAGGGCTAGCGGAGACCCAGTACTTC	CASSLGLAETQYF
-	14	-	TRBJ2-5	TRBV13	TGTGCCAGCAGCTTAGTACAGGTGGGGGAGACCCAGTACTTC	CASSLVQVGETQYF
TRBD1	15	-	TRBJ1-1	TRBV7-8	TGTGCCAGCAGCCCCAAGGGGACAGGGAACACTGAAGCTTTCTTT	CASSPKGTGNTEAFF
TRBD1	15	-	TRBJ2-5	TRBV19	TGTGCCAGTAGTATATCCAGGGACAGGGGAAAGACCCAGTACTTC	CASSISRDRGKTQYF
-	12	-	TRBJ1-2	TRBV4-2	TGTGCCAGCAGCCCGGAGCAGAATGGCTACACCTTC	CASSPEQNGYTF